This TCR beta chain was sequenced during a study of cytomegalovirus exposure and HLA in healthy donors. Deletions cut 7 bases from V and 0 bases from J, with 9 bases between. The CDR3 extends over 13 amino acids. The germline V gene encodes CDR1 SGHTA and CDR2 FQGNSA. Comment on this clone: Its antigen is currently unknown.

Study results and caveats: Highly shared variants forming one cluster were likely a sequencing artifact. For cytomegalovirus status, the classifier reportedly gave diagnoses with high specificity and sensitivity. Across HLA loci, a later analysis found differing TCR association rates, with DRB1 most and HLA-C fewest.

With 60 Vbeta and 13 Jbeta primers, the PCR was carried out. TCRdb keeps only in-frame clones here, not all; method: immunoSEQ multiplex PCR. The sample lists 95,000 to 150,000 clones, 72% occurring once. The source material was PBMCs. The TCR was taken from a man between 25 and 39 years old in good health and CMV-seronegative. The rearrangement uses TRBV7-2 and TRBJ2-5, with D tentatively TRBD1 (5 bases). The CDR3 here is CASTSDNQETQYF. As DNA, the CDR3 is TGTGCCAGCACATCGGACAACCAAGAGACCCAGTACTTC.